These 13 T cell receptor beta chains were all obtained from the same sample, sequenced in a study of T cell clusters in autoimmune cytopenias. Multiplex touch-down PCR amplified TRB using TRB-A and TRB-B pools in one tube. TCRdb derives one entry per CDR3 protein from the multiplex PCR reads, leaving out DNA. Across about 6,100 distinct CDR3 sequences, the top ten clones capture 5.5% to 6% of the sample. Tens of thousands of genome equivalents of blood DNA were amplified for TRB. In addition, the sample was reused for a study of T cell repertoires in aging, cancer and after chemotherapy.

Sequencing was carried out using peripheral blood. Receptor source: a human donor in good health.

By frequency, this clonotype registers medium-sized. The CDR3 loop reads CAGWSSGSGNTIYF. The chain links TRBV6-6 to TRBJ1-3. CDR1 is MNHNY, CDR2 SVGAGI, per germline (reference sequence). The CDR3 sequence is 14 residues long.

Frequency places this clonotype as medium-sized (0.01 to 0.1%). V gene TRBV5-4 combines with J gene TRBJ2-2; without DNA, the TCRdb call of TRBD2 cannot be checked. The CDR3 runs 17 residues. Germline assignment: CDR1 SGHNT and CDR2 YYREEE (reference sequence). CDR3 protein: CASSLGGTSGVTGELFF.

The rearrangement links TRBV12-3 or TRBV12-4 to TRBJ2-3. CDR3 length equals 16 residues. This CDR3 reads CASSLEKVIGTDTQYF.

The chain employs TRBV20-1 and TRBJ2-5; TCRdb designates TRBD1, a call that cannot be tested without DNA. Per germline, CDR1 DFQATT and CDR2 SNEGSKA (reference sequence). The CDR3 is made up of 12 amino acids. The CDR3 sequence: CSASRGRETQYF.

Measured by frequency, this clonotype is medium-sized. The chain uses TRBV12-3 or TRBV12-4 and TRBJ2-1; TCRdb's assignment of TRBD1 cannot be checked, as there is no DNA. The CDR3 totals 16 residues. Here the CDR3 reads CASSSRGVGRYNEQFF.

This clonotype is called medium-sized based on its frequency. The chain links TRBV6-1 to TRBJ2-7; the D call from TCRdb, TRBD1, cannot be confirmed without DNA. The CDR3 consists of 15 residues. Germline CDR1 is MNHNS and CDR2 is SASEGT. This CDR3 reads CASSDPGQLFYEQYF.

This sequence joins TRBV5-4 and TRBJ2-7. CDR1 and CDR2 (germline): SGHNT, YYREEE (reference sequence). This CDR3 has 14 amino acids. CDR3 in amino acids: CASSLLGQTYEQYF.

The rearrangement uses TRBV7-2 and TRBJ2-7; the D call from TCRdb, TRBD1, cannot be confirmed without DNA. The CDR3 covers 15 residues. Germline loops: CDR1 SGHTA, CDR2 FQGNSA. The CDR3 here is CASSFGTGGRETQYF.

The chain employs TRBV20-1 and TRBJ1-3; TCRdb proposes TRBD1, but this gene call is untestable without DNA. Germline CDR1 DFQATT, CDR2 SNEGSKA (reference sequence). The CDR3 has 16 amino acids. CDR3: CSARDPGHSGGNTIYF.

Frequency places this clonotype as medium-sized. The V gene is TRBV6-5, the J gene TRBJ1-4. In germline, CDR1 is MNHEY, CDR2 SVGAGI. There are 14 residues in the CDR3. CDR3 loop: CASSYTGPAEKLFF.

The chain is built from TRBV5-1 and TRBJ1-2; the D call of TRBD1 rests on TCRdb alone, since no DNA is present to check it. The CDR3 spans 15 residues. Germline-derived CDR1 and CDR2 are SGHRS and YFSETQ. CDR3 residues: CASSLGGSGQYGYTF.

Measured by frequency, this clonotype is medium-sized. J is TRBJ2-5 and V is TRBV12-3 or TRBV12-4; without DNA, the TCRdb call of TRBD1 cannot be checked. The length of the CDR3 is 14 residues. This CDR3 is CASGALNGMETQYF.

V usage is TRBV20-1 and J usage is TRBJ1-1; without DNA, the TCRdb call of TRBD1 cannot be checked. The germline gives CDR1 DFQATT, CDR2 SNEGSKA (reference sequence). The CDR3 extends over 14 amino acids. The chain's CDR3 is CSARVGGRRTEAFF.